This T cell receptor beta chain was recorded in a study of OX40 agonist ivuxolimab in advanced cancers. CDR1 is SNHLY, CDR2 FYNNEI, per germline. CDR3 length equals 15 residues. Losses at the gene ends were 6 bases for V and 6 bases for J; bases not matched to a gene: 11. Some clones are missing from TCRdb's copy, which holds only in-frame ones; the method was immunoSEQ multiplex PCR. The table lists tens of thousands of clones, roughly 90% of them singletons, with approximately 1% in the top ten. Overall study results and limits: Expanded clones belonging to CD8+ T cells outnumbered, on average, those of CD4+.

In the case of this clone: What it binds is unknown.

The chain employs TRBV2 and TRBJ1-1, with 9 bases aligning to TRBD1. This specimen consisted of CD4+ or CD8+ T cells sorted from blood, obtained in a trial of the OX40 agonist ivuxolimab. The origin of this receptor is an adult with an advanced solid tumor such as melanoma, head and neck, liver or kidney cancer. The CDR3 loop is CASSGGDREFAEAFF. In DNA, the CDR3 is TGTGCCAGCAGCGGGGGGGACAGGGAGTTCGCTGAAGCTTTCTTT.